What follows are 18 T cell receptor beta chains derived from one specimen sequenced in a study of blood T cell repertoires in COVID-19. This table comes from immunoSEQ multiplex PCR, and its TCRdb copy is limited to in-frame clones, with some not included. This table has under 75,000 clones, around 81% appearing once. Sequencing was carried out using peripheral blood. Receptors originate from a woman of 80 years or more with active or convalescent COVID-19.

The chain joins TRBV11-2 to TRBJ1-4; D is undetermined. CDR3 size: 12 residues. Trimming took off 7 bases at V and 7 bases at J, with 10 bases between the two ends. Germline CDR1 and CDR2: SGHAT and FQNNGV. The DNA of the CDR3 is TGTGCCAGCACCGACCGCGGTGAAAAACTGTTTTTT. Its translation: CASTDRGEKLFF.

The chain employs TRBV5-4 and TRBJ2-7; possible D gene TRBD1, 6 bases. Trimming cost V 0 bases and J 6 bases, with 22 bases left between them. The CDR3 is 17 residues long. Germline-derived CDR1 and CDR2 are SGHNT and YYREEE (reference sequence). The CDR3 here is CASSLGPGPSGTREQYF. For the CDR3, the DNA is TGTGCCAGCAGCTTGGGACCCGGTCCTTCCGGGACACGCGAGCAGTACTTC.

The V gene is TRBV4-1, the J gene TRBJ2-5; TRBD2 aligns across 11 bases. The CDR3 is 16 amino acids. V shed 0 bases, J shed 5 bases, and the junction held 5 bases outside the gene matches. Germline loops: CDR1 MGHRA, CDR2 YSYEKL. CDR3 DNA sequence: TGCGCCAGCAGCCAAGATGTAGCGGGGGGGCTGGAGACCCAGTACTTC. Translation gives CASSQDVAGGLETQYF.

The chain joins TRBV27 to TRBJ2-7, with 10 bases aligning to TRBD1. Germline V gene lookup returns CDR1 MNHEY and CDR2 SMNVEV (reference sequence). The CDR3 runs to 15 residues. J gave up 2 bases and V 3 bases, and 4 bases lay outside the gene matches. CDR3: CASSFDRGQTYEQYF. The CDR3 bases are TGTGCCAGCAGTTTCGACAGGGGGCAGACCTACGAGCAGTACTTC.

The V gene is TRBV5-1, the J gene TRBJ1-4; 8 bases align to TRBD1. Unmatched junction bases numbered 5, after V lost 0 bases and J lost 7 bases. This CDR3 contains 15 residues. Germline V lookup: CDR1 SGHRS, CDR2 YFSETQ. The CDR3 DNA follows: TGCGCCAGCAGCTTGGATCAGGGGGCCGGTGAAAAACTGTTTTTT. It is translated as CASSLDQGAGEKLFF.

The chain combines TRBV7-9 with TRBJ1-5; D is perhaps TRBD1 (6 bases). Between the trimmed V and J ends, which lost 1 base and 11 bases, there was a span of 12 bases. The length of the CDR3 is 13 residues. CDR1 is SEHNR and CDR2 is FQNEAQ in the germline V gene (reference sequence). The CDR3 reads CASSLDQGLAQHF. The DNA for the CDR3 is TGTGCCAGCAGCTTAGATCAGGGGCTGGCCCAGCATTTT.

About this clone: In the same sample, other DNA sequences code for this CDR3. The chain uses TRBV4-1 and TRBJ1-2; D unresolved. There are 15 residues in the CDR3. V dropped 0 bases and J dropped 2 bases, with 10 bases sitting between them. The germline CDR1 and CDR2 sequences are MGHRA and YSYEKL. The CDR3 DNA sequence: TGCGCCAGCAGCCAAGATGTTCGCGGAAACTATGGCTACACCTTC. This gives the protein CASSQDVRGNYGYTF.

This clone came up a few times. The chain couples TRBV4-3 to TRBJ2-3, with no clear D. The germline CDR1 and CDR2 sequences are LGHNA and YSLEER. V gave up 1 base and J gave up 0 bases, with 17 bases separating them. CDR3 length: 18 amino acids. This chain's CDR3 is CASSQADNEPYSTDTQYF. CDR3 coding DNA: TGCGCCAGCAGCCAAGCCGACAATGAGCCCTATAGCACAGATACGCAGTATTTT.

This rearrangement joins TRBV7-9 to TRBJ1-4; D perhaps matches TRBD1 (6 bases). Trimming left V 4 bases short and J 0 bases short, with 12 bases between. The CDR3 sequence is 16 residues long. In germline, CDR1 is SEHNR, CDR2 FQNEAQ (reference sequence). CDR3 sequence: CASSSGQLATNEKLFF. The CDR3 bases are TGTGCCAGCAGCTCCGGACAGCTTGCAACTAATGAAAAACTGTTTTTT.

This clone was observed a single time. J is TRBJ2-3 and V is TRBV7-9; 10 bases are shared with TRBD2. V trimming: 5 bases; J trimming: 3 bases; junction bases outside the gene matches: 2. This CDR3 is built from 14 residues. In germline, CDR1 is SEHNR, CDR2 FQNEAQ (reference sequence). The CDR3 sequence is CASSVTSGTDTQYF. The CDR3 DNA reads TGTGCCAGCAGCGTGACTAGCGGGACAGATACGCAGTATTTT.

J is TRBJ1-1 and V is TRBV3-1 (or the pseudogene TRBV3-2); 9 bases are shared with TRBD1. After removal of 1 base from V and 6 bases from J, the junction contained 12 bases not matched to a gene. The CDR3 length is 17 residues. Germline CDR1 is LGHDT and CDR2 is YNNKEL (reference sequence). In DNA form, the CDR3 reads TGTGCCAGCAGCCAAGTGAACAGGGGGCGAGGCTGGCCTGAAGCTTTCTTT. This encodes CASSQVNRGRGWPEAFF.

This clone was counted a single time. V gene TRBV6-5 combines with J gene TRBJ2-3; D not certain. The CDR3 length is 14 residues. Germline V gives CDR1 MNHEY, CDR2 SVGAGI. Trimming removed 0 bases from V and 6 bases from J, with 10 bases in between. The CDR3, as DNA: TGTGCCAGCAGTTACTCTTCTCTTATGGATACGCAGTATTTT. This gives the protein CASSYSSLMDTQYF.

Only one count was recorded for this clone. V gene TRBV27 combines with J gene TRBJ2-2; D is undetermined. V was trimmed by 2 bases and J by 0 bases, leaving 10 bases between them. This CDR3 has 16 amino acids. In germline, CDR1 is MNHEY, CDR2 SMNVEV (reference sequence). CDR3 in DNA: TGTGCCAGCAGTTTAATCACCCCTACGAACACCGGGGAGCTGTTTTTT. This encodes CASSLITPTNTGELFF.

The CDR3 loop reads CASSRQGVGANSPLHF. The CDR3 region has the DNA TGTGCCAGCAGCCGACAGGGAGTCGGAGCTAATTCACCCCTCCACTTT. The genes are TRBV7-3 and TRBJ1-6; 7 bases are shared with TRBD1. Trimming removed 5 bases from V and 6 bases from J; junction bases left unmatched: 10. This CDR3 region has 16 residues. Germline loops: CDR1 SGHTA, CDR2 FQGTGA.

The V call is TRBV7-9, the J call TRBJ2-7; D possibly corresponds to TRBD1 (6 bases). Germline CDR1 and CDR2: SEHNR and FQNEAQ (reference sequence). Trimming removed 5 bases at V and 3 bases at J, with 20 bases between. CDR3 length: 16 residues. The CDR3 here is CASSPLTGIEIYEQYF. CDR3 DNA sequence: TGTGCCAGCAGCCCCTTGACAGGTATCGAGATCTACGAGCAGTACTTC.

The chain recombines TRBV5-1 with TRBJ1-1; D is undetermined. The CDR3 spans 18 residues. The germline gives CDR1 SGHRS, CDR2 YFSETQ. The V and J ends lost 4 bases and 5 bases respectively, with 27 bases between them. CDR3 loop: CASSPFGVVSRVGTEAFF. The CDR3 DNA is TGCGCCAGCAGCCCTTTTGGAGTTGTATCTAGAGTTGGAACTGAAGCTTTCTTT.

The chain carries TRBV3-1 (or the pseudogene TRBV3-2) and TRBJ2-7, with TRBD1 as a possible D gene (6 bases). Germline V gene sequence: CDR1 LGHDT, CDR2 YNNKEL (reference sequence). This CDR3 is 14 amino acids long. V gave up 1 base and J gave up 2 bases, with 9 bases separating them. The CDR3, as DNA: TGTGCCAGCAGCCAAGGGACAGTCACCTACGAGCAGTACTTC. This gives the protein CASSQGTVTYEQYF.

This clone was counted between two and nine times. The J gene is TRBJ2-3, the V gene TRBV18; no firm D call. The V and J ends lost 1 base and 0 bases respectively, with 5 bases between them. The CDR3 length is 14 residues. Germline CDR1 is KGHSH and CDR2 is LQKENI. The CDR3 is CASSPLASTDTQYF. In DNA, the CDR3 is TGTGCCAGCTCACCACTAGCTAGCACAGATACGCAGTATTTT. The full variable domain, with the rest looked up from reference TRBV18 and TRBJ2-3, is NAGVMQNPRHLVRRRGQEARLRCSPMKGHSHVYWYRQLPEEGLKFMVYLQKENIIDESGMPKERFSAEFPKEGPSILRIQQVVRGDSAAYFCASSPLASTDTQYFGPGTRLTVL.